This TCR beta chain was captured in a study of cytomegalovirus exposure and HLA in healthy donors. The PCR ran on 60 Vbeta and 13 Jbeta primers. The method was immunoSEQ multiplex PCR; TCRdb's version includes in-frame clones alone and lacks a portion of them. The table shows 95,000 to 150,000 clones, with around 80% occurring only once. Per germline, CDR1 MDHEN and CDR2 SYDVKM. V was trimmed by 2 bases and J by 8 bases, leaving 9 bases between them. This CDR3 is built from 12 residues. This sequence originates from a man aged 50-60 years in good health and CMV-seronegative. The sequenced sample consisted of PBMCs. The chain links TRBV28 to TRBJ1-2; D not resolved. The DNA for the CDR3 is TGTGCCAGCAGTTTAGAGTCGCGGGGCTACACCTTC. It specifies CASSLESRGYTF.